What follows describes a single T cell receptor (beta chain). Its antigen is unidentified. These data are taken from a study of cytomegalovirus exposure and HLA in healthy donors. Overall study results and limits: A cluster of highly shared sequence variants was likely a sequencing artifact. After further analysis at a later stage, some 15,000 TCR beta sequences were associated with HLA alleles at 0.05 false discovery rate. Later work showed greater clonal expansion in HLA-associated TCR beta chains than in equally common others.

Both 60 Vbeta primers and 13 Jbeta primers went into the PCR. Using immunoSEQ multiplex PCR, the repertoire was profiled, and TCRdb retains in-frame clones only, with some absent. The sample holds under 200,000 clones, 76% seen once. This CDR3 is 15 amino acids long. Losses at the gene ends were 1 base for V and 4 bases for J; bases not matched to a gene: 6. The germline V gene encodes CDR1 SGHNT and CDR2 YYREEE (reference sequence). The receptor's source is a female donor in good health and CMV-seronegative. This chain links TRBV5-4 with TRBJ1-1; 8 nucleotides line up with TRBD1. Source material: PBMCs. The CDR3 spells CASSLKQGGGTEAFF. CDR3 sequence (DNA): TGTGCCAGCAGCTTGAAACAGGGGGGAGGCACTGAAGCTTTCTTT.